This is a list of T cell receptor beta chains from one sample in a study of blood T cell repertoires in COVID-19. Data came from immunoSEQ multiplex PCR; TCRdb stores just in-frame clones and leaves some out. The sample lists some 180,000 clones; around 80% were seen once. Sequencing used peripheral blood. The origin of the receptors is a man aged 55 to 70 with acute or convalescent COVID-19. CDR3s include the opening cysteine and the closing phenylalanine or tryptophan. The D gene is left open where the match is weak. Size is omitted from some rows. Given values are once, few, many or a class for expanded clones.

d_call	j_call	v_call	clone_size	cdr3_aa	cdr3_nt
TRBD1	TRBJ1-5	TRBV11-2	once	CASSLDLQGGTGQPQHF	TGTGCCAGCAGCTTAGACCTACAGGGGGGGACCGGCCAGCCCCAGCATTTT
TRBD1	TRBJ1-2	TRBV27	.	CASSLSGTGKAATGYTF	TGTGCCAGCAGTTTATCTGGGACAGGGAAGGCGGCTACTGGCTACACCTTC
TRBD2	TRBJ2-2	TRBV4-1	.	CASSHREGRAGELFF	TGCGCCAGCAGCCACCGGGAGGGGCGGGCCGGGGAGCTGTTTTTT
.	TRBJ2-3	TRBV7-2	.	CASSYRAPTDTQYF	TGTGCCAGCAGCTACCGAGCCCCCACAGATACGCAGTATTTT
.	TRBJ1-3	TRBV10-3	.	CASRDTDGNTIYF	TGTGCCAGCCGGGACACCGATGGAAACACCATATATTTT
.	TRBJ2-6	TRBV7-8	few	CASSLVWGAGANVLTF	TGTGCCAGCAGCTTAGTCTGGGGGGCTGGGGCCAACGTCCTGACTTTC
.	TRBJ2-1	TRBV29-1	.	CSVEDTGRFHEQFF	TGCAGCGTTGAAGATACTGGGCGCTTCCATGAGCAGTTCTTC
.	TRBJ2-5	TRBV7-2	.	CASSLTALQETQYF	TGTGCCAGCAGCTTAACAGCTCTACAAGAGACCCAGTACTTC
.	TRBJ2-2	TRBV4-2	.	CASNGAGSNTGELFF	TGTGCCAGCAACGGTGCAGGGTCGAACACCGGGGAGCTGTTTTTT
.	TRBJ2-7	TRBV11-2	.	CASSLVGLTYEQYF	TGTGCCAGCAGCTTAGTGGGACTTACCTACGAGCAGTACTTC
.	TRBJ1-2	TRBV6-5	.	CASSYDGSNYGYTF	TGTGCCAGCAGTTACGACGGGTCTAACTATGGCTACACCTTC
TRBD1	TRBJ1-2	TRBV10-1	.	CASSELDREGVVDYGYTF	TGCGCCAGCAGTGAGTTGGACAGGGAGGGGGTGGTGGACTATGGCTACACCTTC
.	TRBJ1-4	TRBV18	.	CASSPRGADEKLFF	TGTGCCAGCTCACCGCGGGGGGCAGACGAAAAACTGTTTTTT
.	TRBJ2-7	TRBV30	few	CAWSGKSSYEQYF	TGTGCCTGGAGCGGGAAGAGCTCCTACGAGCAGTACTTC
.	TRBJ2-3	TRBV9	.	CASSVAGPRGGSTQYF	TGTGCCAGCAGCGTAGCTGGCCCCAGAGGTGGGTCTACGCAGTATTTT
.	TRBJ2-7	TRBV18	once	CASSPLGYEQYF	TGTGCCAGCTCACCACTCGGCTACGAGCAGTACTTC
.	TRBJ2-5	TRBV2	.	CASSPLQETQYF	TGTGCCAGCAGCCCACTCCAAGAGACCCAGTACTTC
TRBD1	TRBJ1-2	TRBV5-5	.	CASSLETGFGYTF	TGTGCCAGCAGCTTGGAGACAGGGTTCGGCTACACCTTC
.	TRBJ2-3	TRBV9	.	CASSVKNRSSSDTQYF	TGTGCCAGCAGCGTAAAGAATCGGAGCAGTAGTGATACGCAGTATTTT
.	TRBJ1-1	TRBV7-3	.	CASSPNRGSTEAFF	TGTGCCAGCAGCCCGAACCGCGGGAGCACTGAAGCTTTCTTT
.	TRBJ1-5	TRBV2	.	CASTEVEGTNGYQPQHF	TGTGCCAGCACCGAGGTTGAGGGGACTAACGGATATCAGCCCCAGCATTTT
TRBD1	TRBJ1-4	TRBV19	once	CASRIDRGHSKLFF	TGTGCCAGTAGAATAGACAGGGGGCACAGTAAACTGTTTTTT
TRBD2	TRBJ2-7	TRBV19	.	CASASSGVLSYEQYF	TGTGCCAGTGCCTCTAGCGGGGTACTTTCCTACGAGCAGTACTTC
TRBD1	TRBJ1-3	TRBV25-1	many	CASSEEGAKGNTIYF	TGTGCCAGCAGTGAGGAGGGGGCGAAAGGAAACACCATATATTTT
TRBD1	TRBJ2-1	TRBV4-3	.	CASSPGTGLENEQFF	TGCGCCAGCAGCCCCGGGACAGGGCTGGAAAATGAGCAGTTCTTC
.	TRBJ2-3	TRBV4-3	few	CASSQGGTGTQYF	TGCGCCAGCAGCCAAGGAGGGACTGGTACGCAGTATTTT
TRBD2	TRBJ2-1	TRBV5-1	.	CASSFPAGGPHEQFF	TGCGCCAGCAGCTTCCCAGCGGGGGGGCCCCATGAGCAGTTCTTC
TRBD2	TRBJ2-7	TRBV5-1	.	CASSARGESYEQYF	TGCGCCAGCAGCGCCCGGGGGGAGAGCTACGAGCAGTACTTC
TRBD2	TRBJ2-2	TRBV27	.	CATKTSGATGGELFF	TGTGCCACCAAGACTAGCGGGGCGACGGGCGGGGAGCTGTTTTTT
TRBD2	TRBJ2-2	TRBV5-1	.	CASRQSASGSSGELFF	TGCGCCAGCAGGCAGAGTGCTAGCGGGAGTTCCGGGGAGCTGTTTTTT
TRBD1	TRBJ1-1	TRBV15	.	CATSRDRDGAEAFF	TGTGCCACCAGCAGGGACAGGGACGGCGCTGAAGCTTTCTTT
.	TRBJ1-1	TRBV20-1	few	CSATRTLEAFF	TGCAGTGCTACCCGGACACTAGAAGCTTTCTTT